Shown below are 19 T cell receptor beta chains from a single sample sequenced in a study of blood T cell repertoires in COVID-19. The table came from immunoSEQ multiplex PCR; TCRdb's copy has only in-frame clones and leaves some out. This table holds around 300,000 clones, 85% to 90% found once. Material: PBMCs or T cells enriched from blood (not recorded which). These receptors all come from a woman between 18 and 29 years old with acute COVID-19.

The chain uses TRBV9 and TRBJ2-2; 9 nucleotides match TRBD2. Trimming at V came to 0 bases and at J to 4 bases, leaving 10 bases not matched to a gene. The length of the CDR3 is 18 residues. Germline-derived CDR1 and CDR2 are SGDLS and YYNGEE. This CDR3 is CASSVVASGNRGTGELFF. CDR3 sequence (DNA): TGTGCCAGCAGCGTAGTGGCTAGCGGGAACCGGGGCACCGGGGAGCTGTTTTTT. Full variable domain (missing parts from reference TRBV9 and TRBJ2-2): DSGVTQTPKHLITATGQRVTLRCSPRSGDLSVYWYQQSLDQGLQFLIQYYNGEERAKGNILERFSAQQFPDLHSELNLSSLELGDSALYFCASSVVASGNRGTGELFFGEGSRLTVL.

This chain uses TRBV30 with TRBJ2-1; 8 bases are a match to TRBD2. Germline-derived CDR1 and CDR2 are GTSNPN and SVGIG (reference sequence). This CDR3 region has 15 residues. Trimming took 1 base from V and 2 from J; bases not matched to a gene: 4. In DNA, the CDR3 is TGTGCCTGGAGTGGAACTAGCGGCACCTACAATGAGCAGTTCTTC. Translating it yields CAWSGTSGTYNEQFF.

This chain joins TRBV7-2 and TRBJ2-1, with 7 bases lining up with TRBD2. CDR3 length: 15 amino acids. Germline loops: CDR1 SGHTA, CDR2 FQGNSA. V lost 2 bases and J lost 2; bases outside the gene matches: 3. The chain's CDR3 is CASSLRGSTYNEQFF. CDR3 bases: TGTGCCAGCAGCTTACGCGGGAGTACCTACAATGAGCAGTTCTTC. Supplemented by reference TRBV7-2 and TRBJ2-1, the full variable domain reads GAGVSQSPSNKVTEKGKDVELRCDPISGHTALYWYRQSLGQGLEFLIYFQGNSAPDKSGLPSDRFSAERTGGSVSTLTIQRTQQEDSAVYLCASSLRGSTYNEQFFGPGTRLTVL.

This clone came up many times. The chain employs TRBV6-5 and TRBJ1-5; TRBD1 is a possible D gene (5 bases). This CDR3 is built from 13 residues. Trimming stripped 8 bases from V and 5 bases from J, with 13 bases between. Germline lookup yields CDR1 MNHEY and CDR2 SVGAGI. For the CDR3, the DNA is TGTGCCAGCGGAAGGGGTTCGGATCAGCCCCAGCATTTT. Protein sequence: CASGRGSDQPQHF.

The chain combines TRBV7-9 with TRBJ2-7; 7 bases fit TRBD2. The junction had 5 bases not matched to a gene; V was cut back by 6 bases and J by 0 bases. This CDR3 has 14 amino acids. Germline V gene lookup returns CDR1 SEHNR and CDR2 FQNEAQ (reference sequence). CDR3 sequence reads: CASRQGGSSYEQYF. The DNA of the CDR3 is TGTGCCAGCAGGCAAGGCGGGAGCTCCTACGAGCAGTACTTC.

This chain connects TRBV5-8 to TRBJ2-7; D is uncertain. The CDR3 has 15 amino acids. Germline CDR1 is SGHTS and CDR2 is YDEGEE. Trimming left V 1 base short and J 7 bases short, with 18 bases between. The CDR3 nucleotides are TGTGCCAGCAGCTTGAGCCCTCCCTTGGCGCGGGAGCAGTACTTC. Residues: CASSLSPPLAREQYF. The full variable domain, with the rest looked up from reference TRBV5-8 and TRBJ2-7, is EAGVTQSPTHLIKTRGQQATLRCSPISGHTSVYWYQQALGLGLQFLLWYDEGEERNRGNFPPRFSGRQFPNYSSELNVNALELEDSALYLCASSLSPPLAREQYFGPGTRLTVT.

The V gene is TRBV27, the J gene TRBJ1-4; TRBD1 agrees at 7 bases. J gave up 5 bases and V 9 bases, and 9 bases lay outside the gene matches. The CDR3 totals 14 residues. CDR1 MNHEY and CDR2 SMNVEV come from the germline V gene (reference sequence). DNA for the CDR3: TGTGCCAGTAGAACAGGGGCCGTAAATGAAAAACTGTTTTTT. Its translation is CASRTGAVNEKLFF. Using reference TRBV27 and TRBJ1-4 for the parts outside the CDR3, the full variable domain is EAQVTQNPRYLITVTGKKLTVTCSQNMNHEYMSWYRQDPGLGLRQIYYSMNVEVTDKGDVPEGYKVSRKEKRNFPLILESPSPNQTSLYFCASRTGAVNEKLFFGSGTQLSVL.

The chain joins TRBV2 to TRBJ1-6; unclear D gene. The V end was cut by 3 bases, the J end by 5 bases, with 11 bases between. The CDR3 is made up of 15 amino acids. Germline values: CDR1 SNHLY, CDR2 FYNNEI. The CDR3 nucleotides are TGTGCCAGCAGTGAGCGGGGAGGGAATAATTCACCCCTCCACTTT. This encodes CASSERGGNNSPLHF.

The J gene is TRBJ1-2, the V gene TRBV4-1; D ambiguous. CDR3 length: 15 residues. V lost 4 bases to trimming and J lost 0 bases, with 12 bases between them. Germline-derived CDR1 and CDR2 are MGHRA and YSYEKL. The CDR3 bases are TGCGCCAGCAGCCCAATGGAGAATTCTAACTATGGCTACACCTTC. It specifies CASSPMENSNYGYTF.

The CDR3 here is CASSHLGNTEAFF. For the CDR3, the DNA is TGTGCCAGCAGTCACCTAGGGAACACTGAAGCTTTCTTT. V and J are TRBV12-3 or TRBV12-4 and TRBJ1-1; the D is unclear. The ends were cut back, 5 bases at V and 1 base at J, with 8 bases in the middle. CDR3 length: 13 amino acids.

The chain uses TRBV21-1 and TRBJ1-1; the table assigns TRBD1, which was not confirmed against the DNA. TRBV21-1 is a pseudogene segment. This CDR3 is 16 amino acids long. The CDR3 loop is CASSKGHRDMNTEAFF. As DNA, the CDR3 is TGTGCCAGCAGCAAAGGCCACCGAGACATGAACACTGAAGCTTTCTTT.

The chain recombines TRBV12-3 or TRBV12-4 with TRBJ2-7; D not resolved. Trimming removed 3 bases at V and 2 bases at J, with 8 bases between. This CDR3 is built from 13 residues. The CDR3 spells CASSLFGPYEQYF. In nucleotides, the CDR3 is TGTGCCAGCAGTTTGTTTGGCCCCTACGAGCAGTACTTC.

The chain is built from TRBV14 and TRBJ2-3; D possibly corresponds to TRBD2 (5 bases). CDR3 length equals 13 residues. Germline V gene lookup returns CDR1 SGHDN and CDR2 FVKESK. The V gene lost 4 bases and the J gene lost 2 bases, with 7 bases spanning the gap. The CDR3 region is CASSREYTDTQYF. DNA of the CDR3: TGTGCCAGCAGCCGGGAGTACACAGATACGCAGTATTTT.

The chain joins TRBV6-5 to TRBJ2-7; 8 bases map to TRBD1. V trimming: 6 bases; J trimming: 1 base; junction bases outside the gene matches: 5. The germline gives CDR1 MNHEY, CDR2 SVGAGI. CDR3 length: 14 amino acids. The CDR3: CASRRTGKSYEQYF. The CDR3 DNA sequence: TGTGCCAGCAGGCGGACAGGGAAATCCTACGAGCAGTACTTC.

The chain combines TRBV7-9 with TRBJ1-2, with 8 bases aligning to TRBD1. This CDR3 comprises 15 residues. Germline CDR1 and CDR2: SEHNR and FQNEAQ (reference sequence). J gave up 8 bases and V 2 bases, and 10 bases lay outside the gene matches. In nucleotides, the CDR3 is TGTGCCAGCAGCTTACTTGGACAGGGCGAGGGGGGCTACACCTTC. Amino acid sequence: CASSLLGQGEGGYTF.

The chain is built from TRBV10-3 and TRBJ1-6; 9 bases line up with TRBD1. From germline, CDR1 is ENHRY and CDR2 SYGVKD. V trimming: 6 bases; J trimming: 8 bases; junction bases outside the gene matches: 8. The CDR3 runs to 15 residues. This chain's CDR3 is CAISRTGVNDSPLHF. CDR3 DNA sequence: TGTGCCATCAGCAGGACAGGGGTTAATGATTCACCCCTCCACTTT.

This clone showed up just a few times. The chain is built from TRBV19 and TRBJ2-7; TRBD1 matches 10 bases. V lost 3 bases and J lost 2; bases outside the gene matches: 7. The CDR3 consists of 16 residues. The germline CDR1 and CDR2 sequences are LNHDA and SQIVND (reference sequence). In DNA, the CDR3 is TGTGCCAGTAGTATCCAAGGGACAGGGGTTGCCTACGAGCAGTACTTC. Amino acids: CASSIQGTGVAYEQYF.

The rearrangement links TRBV5-1 to TRBJ2-2, with 11 bases identical to TRBD2. Trimming removed 4 bases from V and 6 bases from J; junction bases left unmatched: 14. The germline CDR1 and CDR2 sequences are SGHRS and YFSETQ. CDR3 size: 18 residues. As DNA, the CDR3 is TGCGCCAGCAGCCCGCGGGCTAGCGGGAGGACTTATCCCGGGGAGCTGTTTTTT. As protein: CASSPRASGRTYPGELFF. Based on the CDR3 plus reference TRBV5-1 and TRBJ2-2, the full variable domain is KAGVTQTPRYLIKTRGQQVTLSCSPISGHRSVSWYQQTPGQGLQFLFEYFSETQRNKGNFPGRFSGRQFSNSRSEMNVSTLELGDSALYLCASSPRASGRTYPGELFFGEGSRLTVL.

The chain uses TRBV6-5 and TRBJ1-5, with no clear D. Germline CDR1 reads MNHEY; CDR2 reads SVGAGI. V was pared by 8 bases and J by 3 bases, with 17 bases between. There are 15 residues in the CDR3. Here the CDR3 reads CASDQAHSNNQPQHF. The CDR3 DNA sequence: TGTGCCAGCGACCAGGCCCACTCGAACAATCAGCCCCAGCATTTT.